These 26 T cell receptor beta chains came from one sample sequenced in a study of response to subunit inactivated influenza vaccine. TCRdb independently ran MiXCR on the RT-PCR reads; one entry per CDR3 protein. Of 650,000 to 800,000 distinct CDR3 sequences listed, about 15% are singletons. Source: PBMCs from blood, taken less than 15 days before vaccination. The receptors shown here come from a man aged 50 or older who received an inactivated influenza vaccine.

V usage is TRBV7-6 and J usage is TRBJ2-1; D not certain. This CDR3 is built from 14 residues. Trimming took off 1 base at V and 6 bases at J, with 10 bases between the two ends. Per the germline V gene, CDR1 is SGHVS and CDR2 is FNYEAQ. The chain's CDR3 is CASSLDPGFNEQFF. The CDR3 DNA reads TGTGCCAGCAGCTTAGATCCCGGCTTCAATGAGCAGTTCTTC.

A few counts support this clonotype. The rearrangement links TRBV14 to TRBJ1-6; the D is unclear. CDR1 is SGHDN and CDR2 is FVKESK in the germline V gene. Deletions cut 1 base from V and 0 bases from J, with 7 bases between. There are 16 residues in the CDR3. The CDR3 region has the DNA TGTGCCAGCAGCCAAGCCAAGGGCTCCTATAATTCACCCCTCCACTTT. Translated, it gives CASSQAKGSYNSPLHF.

This clonotype was counted a few times. The chain uses TRBV3-1 and TRBJ2-1; 11 bases are a match to TRBD2. Germline V gene data show CDR1 as LGHDT and CDR2 as YNNKEL (reference sequence). V dropped 5 bases and J dropped 9; count of bases not matched to a gene: 3. The CDR3 contains 13 residues. The CDR3 protein is CASSTGLAVEQFF. The CDR3 DNA reads as TGTGCCAGCAGCACGGGACTAGCGGTTGAGCAGTTCTTC.

This clonotype was observed a single time. It may be a read error: a sequence one base away is much more abundant. The chain combines TRBV20-1 with TRBJ2-3, with TRBD2 matching 9 bases. Trimming at V came to 0 bases and at J to 3 bases, leaving 4 bases not matched to a gene. Per the germline V gene, CDR1 is DFQATT and CDR2 is SNEGSKA (reference sequence). The CDR3 totals 15 residues. The CDR3 sequence: CSARDPSGETDTQYF. For the CDR3, the DNA is TGCAGTGCTAGAGATCCTAGCGGGGAAACAGATACGCAGTATTTT.

The chain is built from TRBV20-1 and TRBJ2-1; TRBD1 is a possible D gene (5 bases). CDR3 length equals 13 residues. The germline CDR1 and CDR2 sequences are DFQATT and SNEGSKA (reference sequence). Trimming pared 7 bases from V and 9 bases from J, leaving 19 bases between. CDR3 protein: CSGTDTVVAEQFF. In nucleotides, the CDR3 is TGCAGTGGAACGGACACGGTAGTTGCTGAGCAGTTCTTC.

This clonotype was counted only a few times. V is TRBV9 and J is TRBJ2-3; 7 positions agree with TRBD1. The CDR3 is made up of 16 amino acids. Looked up from germline, CDR1 is SGDLS and CDR2 is YYNGEE. J gave up 5 bases and V 3 bases, and 12 bases lay outside the gene matches. The DNA for the CDR3 is TGTGCCAGCAGCGAGAGGGGGACAGCAAGACAAGATACGCAGTATTTT. Translated, it gives CASSERGTARQDTQYF.

This clonotype was recorded a few times. The chain is built from TRBV5-1 and TRBJ2-7; TRBD1 might be the D (5 bases). Per germline, CDR1 SGHRS and CDR2 YFSETQ. V lost 1 base and J lost 0, with 11 bases in between. The CDR3 extends over 15 amino acids. The CDR3 sequence is CASSLSTRDSYEQYF. In nucleotides, the CDR3 is TGCGCCAGCAGCTTGTCTACCAGGGACTCCTACGAGCAGTACTTC.

The rearrangement joins TRBV5-1 to TRBJ2-1; D gene unclear. The germline CDR1 and CDR2 sequences are SGHRS and YFSETQ. This CDR3 contains 16 residues. V lost 4 bases to trimming and J lost 0 bases, with 14 bases between them. The CDR3 DNA is TGCGCCAGCAGCACCCGTGGCGTAAGCTCCTACAATGAGCAGTTCTTC. It encodes CASSTRGVSSYNEQFF. Drawing the rest from reference TRBV5-1 and TRBJ2-1, the complete variable domain is KAGVTQTPRYLIKTRGQQVTLSCSPISGHRSVSWYQQTPGQGLQFLFEYFSETQRNKGNFPGRFSGRQFSNSRSEMNVSTLELGDSALYLCASSTRGVSSYNEQFFGPGTRLTVL.

The chain is built from TRBV27 and TRBJ2-3; weak D call: TRBD2 (6 bases). CDR1 and CDR2 from the germline V gene are MNHEY and SMNVEV (reference sequence). The CDR3 runs to 16 residues. V was pared by 3 bases and J by 0 bases, with 13 bases between. CDR3 nucleotides: TGTGCCAGCAGTTTCATTCTGGCGGGGAGCACAGATACGCAGTATTTT. Translated: CASSFILAGSTDTQYF.

This chain uses TRBV28 with TRBJ2-1; TRBD1 is a possible D gene (5 bases). Trimming removed 5 bases from V and 0 bases from J, with 17 bases in between. This CDR3 is built from 17 residues. From germline, CDR1 is MDHEN and CDR2 SYDVKM. The CDR3 spells CASSPPWTLSSYNEQFF. The CDR3 DNA is TGTGCCAGCAGTCCCCCTTGGACATTAAGCTCCTACAATGAGCAGTTCTTC.

This clonotype was counted many times. V gene TRBV3-1 combines with J gene TRBJ2-7; 11 nucleotides agree with TRBD1. Trimming took 1 base from V and 3 from J; bases not matched to a gene: 2. The germline CDR1 and CDR2 sequences are LGHDT and YNNKEL (reference sequence). The CDR3 loop spans 15 amino acids. The CDR3 loop reads CASSQGTGGYYEQYF. DNA of the CDR3: TGTGCCAGCAGCCAAGGGACAGGGGGCTACTACGAGCAGTACTTC.

This clonotype was detected many times. The chain joins TRBV20-1 to TRBJ1-4; TRBD1 aligns across 7 bases. Germline CDR1 reads DFQATT; CDR2 reads SNEGSKA (reference sequence). CDR3 length equals 13 residues. The junction had 4 bases not matched to a gene; V was cut back by 5 bases and J by 4 bases. Here the CDR3 reads CSAVNRGNEKLFF. The CDR3 nucleotides are TGCAGTGCTGTAAACAGGGGTAATGAAAAACTGTTTTTT.

This clonotype was recorded a few times. This chain links TRBV6-2 or TRBV6-3 with TRBJ2-7; 8 bases align to TRBD1. The V gene's germline CDR1 is MNHEY and CDR2 SVGEGT. J was trimmed by 0 bases and V by 5 bases; bases with no gene match: 9. This CDR3 comprises 16 residues. CDR3 loop: CASSGGQVMTSYEQYF. CDR3 in DNA: TGTGCCAGCAGTGGGGGACAGGTTATGACCTCCTACGAGCAGTACTTC.

This clonotype was recorded a few times. The rearrangement links TRBV2 to TRBJ1-4; no clear D gene. This CDR3 has 15 residues. Germline CDR1 is SNHLY and CDR2 is FYNNEI. Trimming left V 7 bases short and J 0 bases short, with 12 bases between. The CDR3 protein is CASTPEPATNEKLFF. The CDR3 DNA is TGTGCCAGCACCCCCGAGCCAGCAACTAATGAAAAACTGTTTTTT. Full variable domain (outside the CDR3, taken from reference TRBV2 and TRBJ1-4): EPEVTQTPSHQVTQMGQEVILRCVPISNHLYFYWYRQILGQKVEFLVSFYNNEISEKSEIFDDQFSVERPDGSNFTLKIRSTKLEDSAMYFCASTPEPATNEKLFFGSGTQLSVL.

The rearrangement links TRBV25-1 to TRBJ2-1; possible D gene TRBD1, 5 bases. The CDR3 contains 17 residues. In germline, CDR1 is MGHDK, CDR2 SYGVNS. The V end was cut by 2 bases, the J end by 6 bases, with 20 bases between. The CDR3 DNA is TGTGCCAGCAGTGAACTGGAAGGGGCTACTGCTCTCAATGAGCAGTTCTTC. Amino acid sequence: CASSELEGATALNEQFF.

This clonotype appeared a few times. This chain links TRBV6-2 or TRBV6-3 with TRBJ1-1, with D possibly being TRBD1 (5 bases). The CDR3 consists of 16 residues. The germline gives CDR1 MNHEY, CDR2 SVGEGT. V lost 1 base, J lost 0 bases, and 12 bases lay in between. CDR3 amino acids: CASSYWDPKMNTEAFF. The CDR3 DNA follows: TGTGCCAGCAGTTACTGGGACCCAAAGATGAACACTGAAGCTTTCTTT.

This clonotype occurred a few times. The chain is built from TRBV7-8 and TRBJ2-2; D not resolved. Trimming cost V 1 base and J 1 base, with 7 bases left between them. The CDR3 has 15 amino acids. Germline V gives CDR1 SGHVS, CDR2 FQNEAQ. For the CDR3, the DNA is TGTGCCAGCAGCTTAGTGGCGGTGAACACCGGGGAGCTGTTTTTT. Its translation is CASSLVAVNTGELFF.

This clonotype was seen repeatedly, ten times or more. V and J are TRBV7-9 and TRBJ2-7, with a tentative D call TRBD2 (6 bases). Germline V CDR1 and CDR2: SEHNR, FQNEAQ (reference sequence). Trimming removed 5 bases at V and 5 bases at J, with 10 bases between. The length of the CDR3 is 12 residues. The CDR3 is CASSEGLHEQYF. The CDR3 nucleotides are TGTGCCAGCAGCGAGGGACTTCACGAGCAGTACTTC.

This clonotype has only a few counts. The rearrangement joins TRBV12-3 or TRBV12-4 to TRBJ2-7, with D possibly matching TRBD2 (5 bases). Trimming removed 10 bases from V and 2 bases from J, with 15 bases in between. The CDR3 has 13 residues. CDR3 nucleotide sequence: TGTGCCACCCGGCGGAGGAGTACCTACGAGCAGTACTTC. Encoded protein: CATRRRSTYEQYF.

This clonotype showed up just a few times. The rearrangement joins TRBV5-1 to TRBJ2-1; the match to TRBD2 covers 9 bases. Germline V gene sequence: CDR1 SGHRS, CDR2 YFSETQ. CDR3 length: 16 amino acids. Trimming cost V 4 bases and J 7 bases; bases outside gene matches: 12. The CDR3 loop is CASSPLAGVLSNEQFF. DNA of the CDR3: TGCGCCAGCAGCCCCTTAGCGGGAGTCCTGTCAAATGAGCAGTTCTTC.

The V gene is TRBV20-1, the J gene TRBJ1-4; a weak D match, TRBD1 (5 bases). The V and J ends lost 3 bases and 5 bases respectively, with 10 bases between them. CDR1 DFQATT and CDR2 SNEGSKA come from the germline V gene (reference sequence). This CDR3 region has 13 residues. CDR3 amino acids: CSARRGGNEKLFF. The DNA of the CDR3 is TGCAGTGCTAGGCGGGGGGGAAATGAAAAACTGTTTTTT.

V is TRBV7-9 and J is TRBJ2-3, with 7 bases fitting TRBD1. Trimming took 1 base from V and 3 from J; bases not matched to a gene: 10. CDR3 length: 17 residues. Germline V gives CDR1 SEHNR, CDR2 FQNEAQ (reference sequence). CDR3: CASSLGGRQGWTDTQYF. In nucleotides, the CDR3 is TGTGCCAGCAGCTTAGGGGGCCGACAGGGTTGGACAGATACGCAGTATTTT.

The chain has TRBV20-1 and TRBJ1-6, with D tentatively TRBD1 (6 bases). The V end lost 4 bases, the J end lost 5 bases, and 9 bases lay between the germline ends. In germline, CDR1 is DFQATT, CDR2 SNEGSKA (reference sequence). The CDR3 has 13 amino acids. The CDR3 loop reads CSANTGNNSPLHF. The CDR3 DNA sequence: TGCAGTGCTAATACAGGGAATAATTCACCCCTCCACTTT.

The rearrangement links TRBV5-1 to TRBJ2-3; 14 positions agree with TRBD2. Per germline, CDR1 SGHRS and CDR2 YFSETQ. The CDR3 sequence is 18 residues long. J lost 3 bases, V lost 4 bases, and 10 bases had no gene match. The DNA of the CDR3 is TGCGCCAGCAGCCGCGGGGGACTAGCGGGAGCAAGAACAGATACGCAGTATTTT. Its translation: CASSRGGLAGARTDTQYF.

This chain joins TRBV20-1 and TRBJ2-7; possible D gene TRBD1, 6 bases. The germline CDR1 and CDR2 sequences are DFQATT and SNEGSKA (reference sequence). The V gene lost 6 bases and the J gene lost 1 base, with 16 bases spanning the gap. The CDR3 extends over 14 amino acids. CDR3 loop: CSASGLGASYEQYF. The CDR3 region has the DNA TGCAGTGCGTCCGGGCTGGGGGCATCCTACGAGCAGTACTTC.

This clonotype was seen ten or more times. One end of the junction does not line up with germline, which may come from a read error. The chain carries TRBV4-2 and TRBJ2-3, with TRBD1 as a possible D gene (5 bases). The CDR3 loop spans 12 amino acids. Germline V gene data show CDR1 as LGHNA and CDR2 as YNFKEQ. As DNA, the CDR3 is TGCGCCAGCAGCCAAGACAGAGATACGCAGTATTTT. Translated: CASSQDRDTQYF.